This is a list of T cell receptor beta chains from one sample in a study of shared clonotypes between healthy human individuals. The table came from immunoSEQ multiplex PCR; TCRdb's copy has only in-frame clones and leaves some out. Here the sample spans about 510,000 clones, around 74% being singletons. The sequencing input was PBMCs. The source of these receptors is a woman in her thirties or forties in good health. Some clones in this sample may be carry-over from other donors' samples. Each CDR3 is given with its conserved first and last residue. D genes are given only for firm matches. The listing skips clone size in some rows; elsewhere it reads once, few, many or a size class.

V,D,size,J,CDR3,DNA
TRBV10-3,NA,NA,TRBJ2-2,CAITAEGELFF,TGTGCCATCACCGCGGAGGGGGAGCTGTTTTTT
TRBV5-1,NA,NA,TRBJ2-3,CASSLSSGGSTDTQYF,TGCGCCAGCAGCTTATCGTCTGGGGGGAGCACAGATACGCAGTATTTT
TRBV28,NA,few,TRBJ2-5,CASSEYEQETQYF,TGTGCCAGCAGTGAATACGAACAAGAGACCCAGTACTTC
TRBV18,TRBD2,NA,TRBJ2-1,CASSYAGLGQGEQFF,TGTGCCAGCTCATACGCGGGACTAGGGCAGGGTGAGCAGTTCTTC
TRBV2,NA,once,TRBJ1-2,CASTDNYGYTF,TGTGCCAGCACCGACAACTATGGCTACACCTTC
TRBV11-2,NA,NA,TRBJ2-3,CASSFRLTSTDTQYF,TGTGCCAGCAGTTTCCGACTGACGAGCACAGATACGCAGTATTTT
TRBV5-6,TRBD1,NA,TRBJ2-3,CASSPTGGRAGTQYF,TGTGCCAGCAGTCCAACAGGGGGCAGGGCTGGTACGCAGTATTTT
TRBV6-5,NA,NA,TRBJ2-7,CASSRDSYEQYF,TGTGCCAGCAGTCGAGACAGCTACGAGCAGTACTTC
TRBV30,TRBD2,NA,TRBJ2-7,CAWSASSLGTSGVWAPEQYF,TGTGCCTGGAGTGCCTCATCTCTAGGGACTAGCGGGGTCTGGGCTCCCGAGCAGTACTTC
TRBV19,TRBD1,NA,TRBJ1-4,CASSIPGTVNEKLFF,TGTGCCAGTAGTATCCCCGGGACAGTAAATGAAAAACTGTTTTTT
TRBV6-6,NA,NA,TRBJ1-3,CASSKGPPRNTIYF,TGTGCCAGCAGTAAGGGACCGCCCAGAAACACCATATATTTT
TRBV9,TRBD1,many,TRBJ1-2,CASSVEGTGAWDGYTF,TGTGCCAGCAGCGTAGAGGGGACAGGCGCTTGGGATGGCTACACCTTC
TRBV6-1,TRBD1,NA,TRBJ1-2,CASSRDRSNYGYTF,TGTGCCAGCAGCCGGGACAGATCTAACTATGGCTACACCTTC
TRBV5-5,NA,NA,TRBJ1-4,CASSLGLDEKLFF,TGTGCCAGCAGCTTGGGTCTCGATGAAAAACTGTTTTTT
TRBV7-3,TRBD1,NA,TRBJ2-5,CASGQGPGETQYF,TGTGCCAGCGGACAGGGACCAGGGGAGACCCAGTACTTC